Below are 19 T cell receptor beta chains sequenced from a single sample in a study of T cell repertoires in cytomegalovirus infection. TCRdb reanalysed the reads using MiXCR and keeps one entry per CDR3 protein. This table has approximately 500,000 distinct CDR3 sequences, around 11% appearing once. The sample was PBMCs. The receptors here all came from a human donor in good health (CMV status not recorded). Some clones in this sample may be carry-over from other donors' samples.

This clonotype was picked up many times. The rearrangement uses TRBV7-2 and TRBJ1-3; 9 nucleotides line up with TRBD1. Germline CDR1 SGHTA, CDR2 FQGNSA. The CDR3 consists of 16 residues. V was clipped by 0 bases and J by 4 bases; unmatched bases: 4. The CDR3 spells CASSLADRGGGNTIYF. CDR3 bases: TGTGCCAGCAGCTTAGCGGACAGGGGAGGGGGAAACACCATATATTTT. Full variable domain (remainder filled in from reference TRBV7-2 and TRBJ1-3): GAGVSQSPSNKVTEKGKDVELRCDPISGHTALYWYRQSLGQGLEFLIYFQGNSAPDKSGLPSDRFSAERTGGSVSTLTIQRTQQEDSAVYLCASSLADRGGGNTIYFGEGSWLTVV.

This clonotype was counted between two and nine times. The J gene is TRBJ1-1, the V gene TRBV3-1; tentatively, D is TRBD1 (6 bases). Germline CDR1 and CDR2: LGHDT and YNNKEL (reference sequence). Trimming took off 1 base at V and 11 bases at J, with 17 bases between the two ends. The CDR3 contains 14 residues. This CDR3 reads CASSQVGGGGYAFF. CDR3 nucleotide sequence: TGTGCCAGCAGCCAAGTCGGTGGAGGGGGGTATGCTTTCTTT.

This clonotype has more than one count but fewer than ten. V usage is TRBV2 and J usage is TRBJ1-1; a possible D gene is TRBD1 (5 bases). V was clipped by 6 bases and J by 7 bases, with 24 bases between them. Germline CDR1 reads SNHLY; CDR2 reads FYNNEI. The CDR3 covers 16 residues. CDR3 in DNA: TGTGCCAGCAGCAGACTGAAGGGACCCCGAAGGGATGAAGCTTTCTTT. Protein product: CASSRLKGPRRDEAFF.

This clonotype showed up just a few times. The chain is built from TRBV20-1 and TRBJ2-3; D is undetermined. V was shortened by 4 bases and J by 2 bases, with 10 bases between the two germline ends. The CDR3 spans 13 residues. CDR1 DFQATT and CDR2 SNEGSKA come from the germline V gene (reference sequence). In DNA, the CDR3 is TGCAGTGCTATCCCGGATCCCACAGATACGCAGTATTTT. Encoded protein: CSAIPDPTDTQYF.

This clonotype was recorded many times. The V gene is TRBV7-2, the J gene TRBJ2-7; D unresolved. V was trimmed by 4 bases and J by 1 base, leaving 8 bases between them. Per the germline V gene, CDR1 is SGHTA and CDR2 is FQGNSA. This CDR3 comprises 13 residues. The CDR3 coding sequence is TGTGCCAGCAGCTCCCCAAGGTCCTACGAGCAGTACTTC. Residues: CASSSPRSYEQYF.

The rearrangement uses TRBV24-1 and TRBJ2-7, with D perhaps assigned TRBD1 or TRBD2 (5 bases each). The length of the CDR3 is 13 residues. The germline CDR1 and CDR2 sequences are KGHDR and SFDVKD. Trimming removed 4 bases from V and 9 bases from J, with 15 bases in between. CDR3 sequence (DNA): TGTGCCACCAGTGACTCCAGGGACCACGCGCAGTACTTC. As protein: CATSDSRDHAQYF.

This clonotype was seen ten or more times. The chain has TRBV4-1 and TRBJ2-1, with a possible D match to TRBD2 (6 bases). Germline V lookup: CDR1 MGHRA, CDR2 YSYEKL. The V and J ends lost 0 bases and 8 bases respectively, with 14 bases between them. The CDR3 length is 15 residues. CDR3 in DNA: TGCGCCAGCAGCCAAGAGGAGGGGAGCGGCTATGAGCAGTTCTTC. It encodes CASSQEEGSGYEQFF.

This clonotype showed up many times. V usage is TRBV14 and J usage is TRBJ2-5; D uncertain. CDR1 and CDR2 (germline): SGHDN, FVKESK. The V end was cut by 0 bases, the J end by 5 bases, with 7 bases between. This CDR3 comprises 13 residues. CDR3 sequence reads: CASSQDSKETQYF. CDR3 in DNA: TGTGCCAGCAGCCAAGATTCGAAGGAGACCCAGTACTTC.

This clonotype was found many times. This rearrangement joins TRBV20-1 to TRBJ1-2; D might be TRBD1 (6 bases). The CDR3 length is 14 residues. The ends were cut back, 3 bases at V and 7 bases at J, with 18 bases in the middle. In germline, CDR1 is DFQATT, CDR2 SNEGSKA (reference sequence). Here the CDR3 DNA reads TGCAGTGCTAGTGTCTCAGGGGAAGGGAGTGGCTACACCTTC. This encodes CSASVSGEGSGYTF.

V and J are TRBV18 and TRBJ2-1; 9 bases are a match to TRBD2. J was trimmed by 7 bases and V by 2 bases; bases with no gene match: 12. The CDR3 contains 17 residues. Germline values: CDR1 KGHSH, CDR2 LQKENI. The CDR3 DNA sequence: TGTGCCAGCTCACCAGGTCTGGCGGGAGGGCCGAGGAATGAGCAGTTCTTC. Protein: CASSPGLAGGPRNEQFF.

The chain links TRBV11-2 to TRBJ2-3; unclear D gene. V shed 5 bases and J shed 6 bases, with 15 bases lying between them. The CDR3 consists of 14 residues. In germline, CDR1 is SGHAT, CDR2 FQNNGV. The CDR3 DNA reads TGTGCCAGCAGCCTCATCATAGCAAGGGATACGCAGTATTTT. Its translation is CASSLIIARDTQYF.

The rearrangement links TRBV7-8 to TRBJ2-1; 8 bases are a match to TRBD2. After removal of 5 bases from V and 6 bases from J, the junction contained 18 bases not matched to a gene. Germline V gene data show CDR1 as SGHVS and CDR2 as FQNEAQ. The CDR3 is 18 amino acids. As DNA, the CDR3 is TGTGCCAGCAGCCCCTCCTCGGGAGGGCTAAGTTTTTCCAATGAGCAGTTCTTC. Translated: CASSPSSGGLSFSNEQFF.

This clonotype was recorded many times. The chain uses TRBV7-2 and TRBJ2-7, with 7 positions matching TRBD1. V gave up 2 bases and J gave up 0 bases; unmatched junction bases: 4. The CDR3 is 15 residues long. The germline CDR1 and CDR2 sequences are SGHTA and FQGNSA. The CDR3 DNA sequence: TGTGCCAGCAGCTTACGGACAGGACTCTCCTACGAGCAGTACTTC. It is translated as CASSLRTGLSYEQYF.

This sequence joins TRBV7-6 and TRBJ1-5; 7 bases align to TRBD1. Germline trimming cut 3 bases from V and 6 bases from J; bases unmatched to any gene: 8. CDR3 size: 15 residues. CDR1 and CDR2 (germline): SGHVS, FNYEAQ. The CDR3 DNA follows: TGTGCCAGCAGCTTGAAGGGGGCAGGGATTCAGCCCCAGCATTTT. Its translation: CASSLKGAGIQPQHF.

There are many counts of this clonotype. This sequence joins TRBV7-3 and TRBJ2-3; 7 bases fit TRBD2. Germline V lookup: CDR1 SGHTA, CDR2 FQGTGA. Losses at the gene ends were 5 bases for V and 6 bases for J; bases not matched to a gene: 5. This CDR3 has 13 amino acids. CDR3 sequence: CASSPSGADTQYF. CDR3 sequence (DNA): TGTGCCAGCAGCCCCAGCGGGGCGGATACGCAGTATTTT. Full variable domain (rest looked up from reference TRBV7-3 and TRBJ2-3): GAGVSQTPSNKVTEKGKYVELRCDPISGHTALYWYRQSLGQGPEFLIYFQGTGAADDSGLPNDRFFAVRPEGSVSTLKIQRTERGDSAVYLCASSPSGADTQYFGPGTRLTVL.

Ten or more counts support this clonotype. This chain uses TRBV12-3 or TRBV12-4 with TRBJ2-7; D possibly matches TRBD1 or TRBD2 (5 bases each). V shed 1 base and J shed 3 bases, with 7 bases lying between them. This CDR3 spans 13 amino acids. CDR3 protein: CASSLGGVYEQYF. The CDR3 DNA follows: TGTGCCAGCAGTTTAGGAGGGGTCTACGAGCAGTACTTC.

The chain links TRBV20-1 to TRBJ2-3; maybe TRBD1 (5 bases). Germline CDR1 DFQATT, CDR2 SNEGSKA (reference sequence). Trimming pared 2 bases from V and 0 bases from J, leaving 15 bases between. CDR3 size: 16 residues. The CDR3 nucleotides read TGCAGTGCTAGACGCCGGACAAGGTCTAGCACAGATACGCAGTATTTT. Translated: CSARRRTRSSTDTQYF.

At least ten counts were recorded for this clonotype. The CDR3: CASSSYRLFGYTF. The CDR3 DNA is TGTGCCAGCAGCTCCTACAGGCTCTTCGGCTACACCTTC. The chain joins TRBV11-2 to TRBJ1-2; TRBD1 is a possible D gene (5 bases). CDR3 size: 13 residues. V was clipped by 4 bases and J by 8 bases, with 14 bases between them. CDR1 is SGHAT, CDR2 FQNNGV, per germline.

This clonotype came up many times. This CDR3 reads CASSHHERSGYEQYF. The CDR3 DNA reads as TGTGCCAGCAGCCACCACGAGAGATCCGGATACGAGCAGTACTTC. The rearrangement joins TRBV5-7 to TRBJ2-7; D gene unclear. TRBV5-7 is treated as an ORF (open reading frame) with a function not yet certain. V gave up 4 bases and J gave up 4 bases, with 18 bases separating them. This CDR3 is built from 15 residues.